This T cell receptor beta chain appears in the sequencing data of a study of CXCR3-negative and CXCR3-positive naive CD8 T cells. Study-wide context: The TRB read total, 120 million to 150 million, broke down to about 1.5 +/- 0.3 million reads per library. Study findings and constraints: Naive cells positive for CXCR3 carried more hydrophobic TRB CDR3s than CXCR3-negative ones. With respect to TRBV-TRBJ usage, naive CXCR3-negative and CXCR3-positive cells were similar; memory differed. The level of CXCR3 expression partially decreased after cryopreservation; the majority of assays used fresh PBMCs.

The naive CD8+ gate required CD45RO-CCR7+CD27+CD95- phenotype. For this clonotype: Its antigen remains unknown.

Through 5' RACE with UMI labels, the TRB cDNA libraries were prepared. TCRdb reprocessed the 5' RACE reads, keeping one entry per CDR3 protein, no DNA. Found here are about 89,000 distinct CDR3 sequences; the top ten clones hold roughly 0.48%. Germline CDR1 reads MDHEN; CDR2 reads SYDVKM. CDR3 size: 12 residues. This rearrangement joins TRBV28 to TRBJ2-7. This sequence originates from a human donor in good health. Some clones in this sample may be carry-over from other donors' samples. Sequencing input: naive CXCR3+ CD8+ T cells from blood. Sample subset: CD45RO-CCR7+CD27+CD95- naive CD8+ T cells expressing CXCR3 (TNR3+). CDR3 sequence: CASRGLVYEQYF.